The rows below give T cell receptor beta chains drawn from one sample of a study of T cells in Graves' hyperthyroidism and ophthalmopathy. TCRdb reprocessed the multiplex PCR reads with MiXCR, giving one entry per CDR3 protein. The sample holds a few hundred thousand distinct CDR3 sequences, 14% to 15% seen once. Sequencing was done on a sample of blood. These receptors were taken from a woman aged 40 to 50 with Graves' hyperthyroidism that later progressed to Graves' ophthalmopathy. Both conserved end residues are part of each CDR3. The D gene is left open where the match is weak. A row's size may be missing; if present it is once, few, many or a size class.

J gene,V gene,D gene,clone size,CDR3 DNA,CDR3 protein
TRBJ2-7,TRBV7-2,.,.,TGTGCCAGCAGCTTAGACGGGAGTGTCCACGAGCAGTACTTC,CASSLDGSVHEQYF
TRBJ2-1,TRBV28,.,many,TGTGCCAGCAGTTTATCCACAGGAGTTTCCTACAATGAGCAGTTCTTC,CASSLSTGVSYNEQFF
TRBJ1-3,TRBV25-1,TRBD1,many,TGTGCCAGCAGTGAATGGGAGGGGGCAAACTCTGGAAACACCATATATTTT,CASSEWEGANSGNTIYF
TRBJ1-5,TRBV20-1,.,.,TGCAGTGCTCGTTCTGGAGACCAGCCCCAGCATTTT,CSARSGDQPQHF
TRBJ2-1,TRBV5-5,TRBD2,.,TGTGCCAGCAGCTTGTCAAGGGGACTAGCGGGGTATGAGCAGTTCTTC,CASSLSRGLAGYEQFF
TRBJ1-3,TRBV28,.,many,TGTGCCAGCAGTTTATTCGACTCTGGAAACACCATATATTTT,CASSLFDSGNTIYF
TRBJ2-3,TRBV20-1,TRBD2,many,TGCAGTGCTAGAGGGACTAGCGGGAGGGCCGCAGATACGCAGTATTTT,CSARGTSGRAADTQYF
TRBJ2-7,TRBV6-5,.,.,TGTGCCAGCAGTTACTCAGGGGCAGGGGGGTACGAGCAGTACTTC,CASSYSGAGGYEQYF
TRBJ1-2,TRBV11-1,.,many,TGTGCCAGCAGCTTAGAAGGCTATGGCTACACCTTC,CASSLEGYGYTF
TRBJ1-1,TRBV28,TRBD1,.,TGTGCCAGCAGTTTATTTGGGACAGGGTCTGCCGAAGCTTTCTTT,CASSLFGTGSAEAFF
TRBJ1-3,TRBV28,.,many,TGTGCCAGCAGTTTGAATCCACGTACATCTGGAAACACCATATATTTT,CASSLNPRTSGNTIYF
TRBJ1-6,TRBV20-1,.,few,TGCAGTGCTAGAGATCCTGGGACAAATTCTTCACCCCTCCACTTT,CSARDPGTNSSPLHF
TRBJ2-3,TRBV4-1,TRBD2,few,TGCGCCAGCAGCCGATCCATGCGGGAGCTGGGCACAGATACGCAGTATTTT,CASSRSMRELGTDTQYF
TRBJ2-3,TRBV13,.,many,TGTGCCAGCAGCCTGATTGGGTTCACAGATACGCAGTATTTT,CASSLIGFTDTQYF
TRBJ1-2,TRBV3-1,.,many,TGTGCCAGCAGCCTAAACACTCAGGGTAGCCATGGCTACACCTTC,CASSLNTQGSHGYTF
TRBJ2-2,TRBV20-1,TRBD2,many,TGCAGTGCCCGGGAGGGTTTCGCCGGGGAGCTGTTTTTT,CSAREGFAGELFF
TRBJ2-1,TRBV6-1,.,many,TGTGCCAGCAGTCACTACCCAAGGGACAATGAGCAGTTCTTC,CASSHYPRDNEQFF
TRBJ2-1,TRBV7-3,TRBD2,.,TGTGCCAGCAGCTTAAGGGGGAGGCTAGCGGATAGCTCCTACAATGAGCAGTTCTTC,CASSLRGRLADSSYNEQFF
TRBJ1-1,TRBV5-1,.,many,TGCGCCAGCAGCTCCATTATACGTGCAGGTCCGGCGAACACTGAAGCTTTCTTT,CASSSIIRAGPANTEAFF
TRBJ1-5,TRBV27,TRBD1,many,TGTGCCAGCAGTTCGAACTCAGACAGGGGGCTTCAGCCCCAGCATTTT,CASSSNSDRGLQPQHF
TRBJ2-5,TRBV28,.,many,TGTGCCAGTGACTCAAGGGAAGAGACCCAGTACTTC,CASDSREETQYF
TRBJ2-1,TRBV5-1,.,many,TGCGCCAGCAGCTTGGGTCCAGATCCCTACAATGAGCAGTTCTTC,CASSLGPDPYNEQFF
TRBJ2-1,TRBV12-3/TRBV12-4,.,many,TGTGCCAGCGGGAGATCGACCTACAATGAGCAGTTCTTC,CASGRSTYNEQFF
TRBJ2-3,TRBV7-6,TRBD1,many,TGTGCCAGCAGCTTGTCCGGGACAGGGGGCGATACGCAGTATTTT,CASSLSGTGGDTQYF
TRBJ1-6,TRBV9,.,.,TGTGCCAGCAGCGTAGCGTGGGGTGGCTCGACCCTCCACTTT,CASSVAWGGSTLHF
TRBJ1-1,TRBV4-1,.,many,TGCGCCAGCAGCCAAAAAGAGGGGGGGGGACGGGGCACTGAAGCTTTCTTT,CASSQKEGGGRGTEAFF
TRBJ1-1,TRBV7-2,.,few,TGTGCCAGCAGCCAAGACCCCGGTTGGACAGAAGCTTTCTTT,CASSQDPGWTEAFF
TRBJ1-5,TRBV9,.,.,TGTGCCAGCAGCGTAGGACCCCCCGGGTGGCCCCAGCATTTT,CASSVGPPGWPQHF
TRBJ2-7,TRBV20-1,.,few,TGCAGTGCTGGAACACCCTACGAGCAGTACTTC,CSAGTPYEQYF
TRBJ1-3,TRBV28,.,many,TGTGCCACCAAGGGAGGGGTTACGAGTTCTGGAAACACCATATATTTT,CATKGGVTSSGNTIYF
TRBJ2-1,TRBV10-1,TRBD2,many,TGCGCCAGCAGTGAGTCTGCTAGCGGGAGGATGAATGAGCAGTTCTTC,CASSESASGRMNEQFF
TRBJ2-7,TRBV28,.,.,TGTGCCAGCCCTATTGACAGTTACTCCTACGAGCAGTACTTC,CASPIDSYSYEQYF
TRBJ1-1,TRBV4-1,.,few,TGCGCCAGCAGCCCATCCAGGGTCTTGAACACTGAAGCTTTCTTT,CASSPSRVLNTEAFF
TRBJ2-1,TRBV20-1,TRBD2,many,TGCAGTGCTGCCCCCGAAGCGGGAGCTGGCGATGAGCAGTTCTTC,CSAAPEAGAGDEQFF
TRBJ2-7,TRBV18,TRBD2,many,TGTGCCAGCTCACTCCCAGGTAGCGGGAGGTACGAGCAGTACTTC,CASSLPGSGRYEQYF
TRBJ1-1,TRBV7-9,.,many,TGTGCCAGCAGCGGGGTTGGAACAGAGAAAGCTTTCTTT,CASSGVGTEKAFF
TRBJ2-3,TRBV4-1,.,few,TGCGCCAGCAGCCAAGGGTGGCGGCTGAGCACAGATACGCAGTATTTT,CASSQGWRLSTDTQYF
TRBJ2-2,TRBV28,TRBD1,many,TGTGCCAGCAGGTCCGGACAGGCGAACACCGGGGAGCTGTTTTTT,CASRSGQANTGELFF
TRBJ2-2,TRBV18,TRBD1,many,TGTGCCAGCTCCCAAACACGACAGGGCCACACCGGGGAGCTGTTTTTT,CASSQTRQGHTGELFF
TRBJ1-2,TRBV28,.,many,TGTGCCAGCAGTTTAAGGACTTGGCGGGATTACACCTTC,CASSLRTWRDYTF
TRBJ2-1,TRBV19,.,many,TGTGCCAGTAGGAGATTCGGGACGGGGATCAATGAGCAGTTCTTC,CASRRFGTGINEQFF
TRBJ2-2,TRBV7-9,.,many,TGTGCCAGCAGCTTGGGGCAGGTTCGTGACACCGGGGAGCTGTTTTTT,CASSLGQVRDTGELFF
TRBJ1-2,TRBV20-1,TRBD1,many,TGCAGTGCTAGAGGGAGGTTCGAGGGGGCCTATGGCTACACCTTC,CSARGRFEGAYGYTF
TRBJ2-1,TRBV7-9,.,many,TGTGCCAGCAGCTTAGGGTTCAAGAGCGCCGAGACCGACAATGAGCAGTTCTTC,CASSLGFKSAETDNEQFF
TRBJ2-5,TRBV11-2,TRBD2,.,TGTGCCAGCAGCTTCGGGACTAGGGGTTCTTGGGAGACCCAGTACTTC,CASSFGTRGSWETQYF
TRBJ2-7,TRBV6-1,.,many,TGTGCCAGCAGTCCCTACACCGGGGGTACGTACGAGCAGTACTTC,CASSPYTGGTYEQYF
TRBJ1-1,TRBV28,TRBD1,many,TGTGCCAGCGGGGACAGGATCAACACTGAAGCTTTCTTT,CASGDRINTEAFF
TRBJ1-1,TRBV5-1,.,.,TGCGCCAGCCGACGGGGGGCCGCTATGAACACTGAAGCTTTCTTT,CASRRGAAMNTEAFF
TRBJ1-6,TRBV6-1,TRBD1,many,TGTGCCAGCAGTGAAGCTCACAACAGGGGATTAAGCTCCTATAATTCACCCCTCCACTTT,CASSEAHNRGLSSYNSPLHF
TRBJ1-2,TRBV7-2,.,many,TGTGCCAGCAGCTTATTTAAGGATATGGAAGGCTACACCTTC,CASSLFKDMEGYTF
TRBJ2-6,TRBV28,.,many,TGTGCCAGCAGTTTACAGGGACTCGTCCTTACTGGGGCCAACGTCCTGACTTTC,CASSLQGLVLTGANVLTF